Listed below are T cell receptor beta chains from one sample, sequenced in a study of blood T cells in healthy people across ages. TCRdb reprocessed the 5' RACE reads via MiXCR and lists one record per CDR3 protein. Among more than 700,000 distinct CDR3 sequences listed, 46% were seen once. Sequences were obtained from blood. The receptors derive from a man aged 80 or over in good health. Each CDR3 is given with its conserved first and last residue. Each record gives: J gene, V gene, CDR3 protein.

J: TRBJ1-2; V: TRBV7-2; CDR3: CASSLIGQGYYGYTF
J: TRBJ2-3; V: TRBV29-1; CDR3: CSVDLSRTTAAGEYF
J: TRBJ1-1; V: TRBV20-1; CDR3: CSANENTEAFF
J: -; V: TRBV21-1; CDR3: CALDRGCYEQYF
J: TRBJ2-3; V: TRBV5-1; CDR3: CASKRQGADTQYF
J: TRBJ2-7; V: TRBV28; CDR3: CASSVGQPPGYEQYF
J: TRBJ1-2; V: TRBV20-1; CDR3: CSARVQGNYGYTF
J: TRBJ2-7; V: TRBV7-8; CDR3: CASSLEITAGYNEQYF
J: TRBJ2-3; V: TRBV5-6; CDR3: CASSPSRVRGTDTQYF
J: -; V: TRBV2; CDR3: CASSEPLETQYF
J: TRBJ2-1; V: TRBV29-1; CDR3: CSVGSRSNEQFF
J: TRBJ2-7; V: TRBV19; CDR3: CASSISQRSSYEQYF
J: TRBJ2-5; V: TRBV10-3; CDR3: CAISAGGSSETQYF
J: TRBJ2-7; V: TRBV20-1; CDR3: CSARGGQGGLYEQYF
J: TRBJ1-2; V: TRBV12-3/TRBV12-4; CDR3: CASSPPGGRGYTF
J: TRBJ1-3; V: TRBV7-2; CDR3: CASSAGGNSGNTIYF
J: TRBJ2-1; V: TRBV9; CDR3: CASSARSDGLYNEQFF
J: TRBJ2-1; V: TRBV29-1; CDR3: CSVDGTSGIDGQFF
J: TRBJ2-5; V: TRBV28; CDR3: CASSFTSGGQETQYF
J: TRBJ2-7; V: TRBV6-1; CDR3: CASSSTDSPGTSGRARYEQYF
J: TRBJ1-1; V: TRBV5-8; CDR3: CASSSWAGEDANTEAFF
J: TRBJ2-3; V: TRBV20-1; CDR3: CSARDMREEADTQYF
J: TRBJ1-2; V: TRBV5-1; CDR3: CASSQDLMGGYTF
J: TRBJ2-2; V: TRBV7-9; CDR3: CASSARNTGELFF
J: TRBJ2-4; V: TRBV24-1; CDR3: CATSDPGSNAQYF
J: TRBJ2-1; V: TRBV28; CDR3: CASSQNILAGASYNEQFF
J: TRBJ2-5; V: TRBV10-3; CDR3: CAIRIRDSLQETQYF
J: TRBJ2-7; V: TRBV12-3/TRBV12-4; CDR3: CASSLYQGYEQYF
J: TRBJ2-7; V: TRBV6-6; CDR3: CASRPGRSNHYEQYF
J: TRBJ2-3; V: TRBV7-2; CDR3: CASSGQLAAPQYF
J: TRBJ1-5; V: TRBV7-2; CDR3: CASRQVLSNEPQHF
J: TRBJ2-3; V: TRBV6-1; CDR3: CASSEKRRGYTDTQYF
J: TRBJ1-5; V: TRBV15; CDR3: CATSREQFSNQPQHF
J: TRBJ2-1; V: TRBV20-1; CDR3: CSAIGTGGRNEQFF
J: TRBJ2-1; V: TRBV27; CDR3: CASSAGTQKGGEQFF
J: TRBJ2-6; V: TRBV25-1; CDR3: CASSEGSSGANVLTF
J: TRBJ2-5; V: TRBV7-2; CDR3: CASSLGTSGWEAQYF
J: TRBJ2-1; V: TRBV28; CDR3: CASRASGGGHNEQFF
J: TRBJ2-1; V: TRBV12-3/TRBV12-4; CDR3: CASSLEFNEQFF
J: TRBJ2-1; V: TRBV7-2; CDR3: CASSFGLPTYEQFF
J: TRBJ2-7; V: TRBV2; CDR3: CARSKGQEPYEQYF
J: TRBJ2-3; V: TRBV6-6; CDR3: CASSYRGIGTDTQYF